This is a list of T cell receptor beta chains from one sample in a study of blood T cells in healthy people across ages. TCRdb reprocessed the 5' RACE reads with MiXCR, giving one entry per CDR3 protein. The sample holds about 600,000 distinct CDR3 sequences, around 50% seen once. Sequencing used blood. The receptors originated from a man of 80 years or more in good health. Each CDR3 is given with its conserved first and last residue. The order of the fields is J gene, clone size, D gene, V gene, CDR3 DNA, CDR3 protein. A D gene is named only where the DNA matches it firmly. Clone sizes are given selectively: once, few, many, or a class where the clone is expanded.

J gene: TRBJ2-2; clone size: once; D gene: TRBD2; V gene: TRBV4-1; CDR3 DNA: TGCGCCAGCAGCCAAAGAATCCCACTAGCGGGGGAGACCGGGGAGCTGTTTTTT; CDR3 protein: CASSQRIPLAGETGELFF
J gene: TRBJ2-7; clone size: -; D gene: -; V gene: TRBV7-2; CDR3 DNA: TGTGCCAGCAGCTTAAACGCCCCACCCACCTACGAGCAGTACTTC; CDR3 protein: CASSLNAPPTYEQYF
J gene: TRBJ2-5; clone size: -; D gene: -; V gene: TRBV9; CDR3 DNA: TGTGCCAGCAGCGTAGTATCGAGCGGAGGGGAGACCCAGTACTTC; CDR3 protein: CASSVVSSGGETQYF
J gene: TRBJ2-7; clone size: -; D gene: TRBD1; V gene: TRBV12-3/TRBV12-4; CDR3 DNA: TGTGCCAGCAGTCGATCAGGGGGTAATTCCGCCGAGCAGTACTTC; CDR3 protein: CASSRSGGNSAEQYF
J gene: TRBJ2-7; clone size: -; D gene: TRBD1; V gene: TRBV28; CDR3 DNA: TGTGCCAGCAGCCGGGACAGGAGATACGAGCAGTACTTC; CDR3 protein: CASSRDRRYEQYF
J gene: TRBJ2-7; clone size: few; D gene: -; V gene: TRBV4-3; CDR3 DNA: TGCGCCAGCAGCCAAGACTTTCCTGGTTCTGGCGAGCAGTACTTC; CDR3 protein: CASSQDFPGSGEQYF
J gene: TRBJ2-5; clone size: once; D gene: TRBD1; V gene: TRBV10-3; CDR3 DNA: TGTGCCATCAGGGGACAGGGCCAAGAGACCCAGTACTTC; CDR3 protein: CAIRGQGQETQYF
J gene: TRBJ2-1; clone size: -; D gene: TRBD2; V gene: TRBV27; CDR3 DNA: TGTGCCAGCAGTTTATATCTAGCGGGGGAGAACAATGAGCAGTTCTTC; CDR3 protein: CASSLYLAGENNEQFF
J gene: TRBJ1-1; clone size: -; D gene: -; V gene: TRBV3-1; CDR3 DNA: TGTGCCAGCAACTCAGTGGGGGGGTTGGGTATGAACACTGAAGCTTTCTTT; CDR3 protein: CASNSVGGLGMNTEAFF
J gene: TRBJ2-2; clone size: -; D gene: TRBD2; V gene: TRBV7-3; CDR3 DNA: TGTGCCAGCAGCTTAACGCCACAGCGCGGGGGGGCCGACGGGGAGCTGTTTTTT; CDR3 protein: CASSLTPQRGGADGELFF
J gene: TRBJ2-1; clone size: -; D gene: -; V gene: TRBV5-6; CDR3 DNA: TGTGCCTGCAGCTTTATTACCTCCGGAGGTGAGCAGTTCTTC; CDR3 protein: CACSFITSGGEQFF
J gene: TRBJ2-7; clone size: few; D gene: -; V gene: TRBV20-1; CDR3 DNA: TGCAGTGCTTACATCTCCTACGAGCAGTACTTC; CDR3 protein: CSAYISYEQYF
J gene: TRBJ2-7; clone size: -; D gene: -; V gene: TRBV20-1; CDR3 DNA: TGCAGTGCTAGGGTAGTCTTGCCCCGGGCCCCCCTTAATGAGCAGTACTTC; CDR3 protein: CSARVVLPRAPLNEQYF
J gene: TRBJ2-1; clone size: many; D gene: TRBD1; V gene: TRBV29-1; CDR3 DNA: TGCAGCGTTGCGAGGACAGGGACGAATGAGCAGTTCTTC; CDR3 protein: CSVARTGTNEQFF
J gene: TRBJ2-3; clone size: few; D gene: -; V gene: TRBV20-1; CDR3 DNA: TGCAGTGCTATACACCTAGATACGCAGTATTTT; CDR3 protein: CSAIHLDTQYF
J gene: TRBJ2-1; clone size: few; D gene: TRBD2; V gene: TRBV12-3/TRBV12-4; CDR3 DNA: TGTGCCAGCAGAACCACTAGCGGGAGGGAGTTCTTC; CDR3 protein: CASRTTSGREFF
J gene: TRBJ2-1; clone size: -; D gene: TRBD2; V gene: TRBV9; CDR3 DNA: TGTGCCAGCAGCGTAGAACTAGCGTACAATGAGCAGTTCTTC; CDR3 protein: CASSVELAYNEQFF
J gene: TRBJ1-2; clone size: once; D gene: -; V gene: TRBV28; CDR3 DNA: TGTGCCAGCAACGATGGGCGCACCCTGTTTCGCTACACCTTC; CDR3 protein: CASNDGRTLFRYTF
J gene: TRBJ2-1; clone size: few; D gene: -; V gene: TRBV2; CDR3 DNA: TGTGCCAGCAGACTAGCTGCCCGCAATGAGCAGTTCTTC; CDR3 protein: CASRLAARNEQFF
J gene: TRBJ2-5; clone size: -; D gene: -; V gene: TRBV20-1; CDR3 DNA: TGCAGTGCTAGAGATCTAGTGCACAGAGAGACCCAGTACTTC; CDR3 protein: CSARDLVHRETQYF
J gene: TRBJ2-5; clone size: many; D gene: -; V gene: TRBV6-6; CDR3 DNA: TGTGCCAGCAGTTACTCGGGTGGCAGCCAAGAGACCCAGTACTTC; CDR3 protein: CASSYSGGSQETQYF
J gene: TRBJ2-3; clone size: -; D gene: TRBD2; V gene: TRBV29-1; CDR3 DNA: TGCAGCGTGAAACTAGCGGGCCTGAGGGATACGCAGTATTTT; CDR3 protein: CSVKLAGLRDTQYF
J gene: TRBJ2-3; clone size: many; D gene: TRBD2; V gene: TRBV20-1; CDR3 DNA: TGCAGTGCTAGGGGGACTAGCGGTGACACAGATACGCAGTATTTT; CDR3 protein: CSARGTSGDTDTQYF
J gene: TRBJ2-1; clone size: few; D gene: TRBD1; V gene: TRBV28; CDR3 DNA: TGTGCCAGCAGTTTGGCCGGGACAGGGGGGGATGAGCAGTTCTTC; CDR3 protein: CASSLAGTGGDEQFF
J gene: TRBJ2-4; clone size: -; D gene: -; V gene: TRBV29-1; CDR3 DNA: TGCAGCGCCGGATCGGAAGCCAAAAACATTCAGTACTTC; CDR3 protein: CSAGSEAKNIQYF
J gene: TRBJ2-1; clone size: once; D gene: TRBD2; V gene: TRBV20-1; CDR3 DNA: TGCAGTGCTCCCGGGACTAGCGGGAGCGACAATGAGCAGTTCTTC; CDR3 protein: CSAPGTSGSDNEQFF
J gene: TRBJ2-7; clone size: -; D gene: -; V gene: TRBV20-1; CDR3 DNA: TGCAGTGCCTTCCAGGGTTTATACGAGCAGTACTTC; CDR3 protein: CSAFQGLYEQYF
J gene: TRBJ2-1; clone size: few; D gene: TRBD2; V gene: TRBV9; CDR3 DNA: TGTGCCAGCAGCGTAGTGGCTAGCGGGGGGGGACAGTACAATGAGCAGTTCTTC; CDR3 protein: CASSVVASGGGQYNEQFF
J gene: TRBJ2-3; clone size: few; D gene: -; V gene: TRBV6-2/TRBV6-3; CDR3 DNA: TGTGCCAGCAGTTACTCGGCAGGGGTCCTCACAGATACGCAGTATTTT; CDR3 protein: CASSYSAGVLTDTQYF
J gene: TRBJ2-7; clone size: -; D gene: TRBD2; V gene: TRBV29-1; CDR3 DNA: TGCAGCGTTGAAGATAGGGGGACAGGGATTCTAGCGGGAGGCGAGCAGTACTTC; CDR3 protein: CSVEDRGTGILAGGEQYF
J gene: TRBJ2-3; clone size: many; D gene: TRBD1; V gene: TRBV6-5; CDR3 DNA: TGTGCCAGCAGTTACGCGACAGGGGTATCAGATACGCAGTATTTT; CDR3 protein: CASSYATGVSDTQYF
J gene: TRBJ2-1; clone size: -; D gene: TRBD2; V gene: TRBV7-2; CDR3 DNA: TGTGCCAGCAGCCCGGTGGGTAGCGGGGGGTACAATGAGCAGTTCTTC; CDR3 protein: CASSPVGSGGYNEQFF
J gene: TRBJ2-3; clone size: -; D gene: -; V gene: TRBV30; CDR3 DNA: TGTGCCTGGAACGGGGACGGCACAGATACGCAGTATTTT; CDR3 protein: CAWNGDGTDTQYF
J gene: TRBJ2-1; clone size: -; D gene: TRBD2; V gene: TRBV10-2; CDR3 DNA: TGCGCCAGCAGTGAGGAAGGGCTAGCGGGCCCTAGCTCCTACAATGAGCAGTTCTTC; CDR3 protein: CASSEEGLAGPSSYNEQFF
J gene: TRBJ2-5; clone size: few; D gene: TRBD2; V gene: TRBV20-1; CDR3 DNA: TGCAGTGCTCCCCGGACTAGCGGGGCTCAGACCCAGTACTTC; CDR3 protein: CSAPRTSGAQTQYF
J gene: TRBJ2-1; clone size: -; D gene: -; V gene: TRBV18; CDR3 DNA: TGTGCCAGCTCGGACCCATGGGTCGATGAGCAGTTCTTC; CDR3 protein: CASSDPWVDEQFF
J gene: TRBJ2-1; clone size: -; D gene: -; V gene: TRBV28; CDR3 DNA: TGTGCCAGCAGCCTCACTCGGGGTGGACAGTTCTTC; CDR3 protein: CASSLTRGGQFF
J gene: TRBJ1-2; clone size: -; D gene: -; V gene: TRBV7-2; CDR3 DNA: TGTGCCAGCAGCCCAGGGCGCCAGGGGCGGGGCTATGGCTACACCTTC; CDR3 protein: CASSPGRQGRGYGYTF
J gene: TRBJ1-1; clone size: -; D gene: -; V gene: TRBV20-1; CDR3 DNA: TGCAGTGTCTATAACAGGGCTTATCGTACTGAAGCTTTCTTT; CDR3 protein: CSVYNRAYRTEAFF
J gene: TRBJ1-1; clone size: -; D gene: TRBD1; V gene: TRBV20-1; CDR3 DNA: TGCAGTGCTAGAGGGGACAGTACTTTGGTGACTGAAGCTTTCTTT; CDR3 protein: CSARGDSTLVTEAFF
J gene: TRBJ2-5; clone size: -; D gene: -; V gene: TRBV4-1; CDR3 DNA: TGCGCCAGCAGCCAAGATCCAGTTTCCAGCCGCAGGGAGCAGTACTTC; CDR3 protein: CASSQDPVSSRREQYF
J gene: TRBJ2-5; clone size: -; D gene: TRBD1; V gene: TRBV7-2; CDR3 DNA: TGTGCCAGCAGCTCCGACAGGGACCAAGAGACCCAGTACTTC; CDR3 protein: CASSSDRDQETQYF
J gene: TRBJ2-3; clone size: few; D gene: -; V gene: TRBV29-1; CDR3 DNA: TGCAGCGTAGATAAAGTAGCCCCAGATACGCAGTATTTT; CDR3 protein: CSVDKVAPDTQYF
J gene: TRBJ2-7; clone size: -; D gene: -; V gene: TRBV7-9; CDR3 DNA: TGTGCCAGCAGCTTAGCCCTCATGACAGGCCGGGGAAGCGAGCAGTACTTC; CDR3 protein: CASSLALMTGRGSEQYF
J gene: TRBJ1-1; clone size: -; D gene: -; V gene: TRBV28; CDR3 DNA: TGTGCCAGCAGTTTGAGGGGGGAATTAATGAACACTGAAGCTTTCTTT; CDR3 protein: CASSLRGELMNTEAFF
J gene: TRBJ1-1; clone size: -; D gene: -; V gene: TRBV4-3; CDR3 DNA: TGCGCCAGCAGCCAAGATCGCAAGACAGGTATGAACACTGAAGCTTTCTTT; CDR3 protein: CASSQDRKTGMNTEAFF